This T cell receptor beta chain comes out of a study of blood T cell repertoires in COVID-19. The overall study: PBMCs, B-cell-depleted T cells, or T cells provided the cDNA or gDNA that made up the material.

V lost 1 base, J lost 2 bases, and 9 bases lay in between. The CDR3 is made up of 15 amino acids. Germline loops: CDR1 SGHDN, CDR2 FVKESK. The count of this clone is one. The data were produced by immunoSEQ multiplex PCR, yet TCRdb's version contains in-frame clones alone and is incomplete. The sample carries about 220,000 clones, approximately 80% recorded once. Sequencing input: peripheral blood. This chain links TRBV14 with TRBJ2-4; D is unclear. The sequence was obtained from a woman in her sixties or seventies who had recovered from COVID-19. The CDR3 bases are TGTGCCAGCAGCCAAGGTGTTCTTTCCAAAAACATTCAGTACTTC. Amino acids: CASSQGVLSKNIQYF.